Sequencing of this T cell receptor (beta chain) was carried out in a study of T cells in Graves' hyperthyroidism and ophthalmopathy. Study context: Sampling of peripheral blood happened at initial diagnosis, prior to any treatment. Overall study results and limits: Blood also carried most thyroid clonotypes expanded above 0.001.

This clonotype was counted many times. What it binds is unknown. There were TCR beta CDR3 regions amplified from RNA transcripts. Primed by the HTBI set, a first-round RT-PCR was run on the TCR CDR3. MiXCR was run by TCRdb on the multiplex PCR reads, yielding one entry per CDR3 protein. The sample has roughly 500,000 distinct CDR3 sequences, less than 25% seen once. The germline V and J ends were trimmed by 7 bases and 0 bases, with 10 bases remaining between them. CDR1 and CDR2 (germline): MDHEN, SYDVKM. CDR3 length equals 13 residues. The TCR was taken from a woman in her sixties or seventies with Graves' ophthalmopathy. The genes are TRBV28 and TRBJ2-7; D gene unclear. Sequencing used blood. The CDR3: CASTGTVSYEQYF. Written as DNA, the CDR3 is TGTGCCAGCACCGGAACAGTCTCCTACGAGCAGTACTTC.